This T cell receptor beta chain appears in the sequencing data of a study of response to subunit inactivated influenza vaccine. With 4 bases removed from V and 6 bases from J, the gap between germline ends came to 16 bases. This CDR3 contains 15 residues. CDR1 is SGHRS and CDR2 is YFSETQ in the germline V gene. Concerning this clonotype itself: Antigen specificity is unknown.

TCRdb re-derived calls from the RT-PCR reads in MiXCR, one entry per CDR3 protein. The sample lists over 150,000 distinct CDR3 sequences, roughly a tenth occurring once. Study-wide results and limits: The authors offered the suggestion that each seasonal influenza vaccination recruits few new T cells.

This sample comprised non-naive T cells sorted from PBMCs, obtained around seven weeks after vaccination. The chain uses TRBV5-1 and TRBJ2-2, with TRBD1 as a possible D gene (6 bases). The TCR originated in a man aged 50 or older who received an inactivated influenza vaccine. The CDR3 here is CASSHTTGSPGELFF. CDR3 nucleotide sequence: TGCGCCAGCAGCCATACAACAGGGAGCCCCGGGGAGCTGTTTTTT. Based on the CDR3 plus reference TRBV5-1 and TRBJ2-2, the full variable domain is KAGVTQTPRYLIKTRGQQVTLSCSPISGHRSVSWYQQTPGQGLQFLFEYFSETQRNKGNFPGRFSGRQFSNSRSEMNVSTLELGDSALYLCASSHTTGSPGELFFGEGSRLTVL.